This is a list of T cell receptor beta chains from one sample in a study of T cells after yellow fever vaccination. TCRdb reprocessed the 5' RACE reads with MiXCR, giving one entry per CDR3 protein. The sample lists about 340,000 distinct CDR3 sequences; around 3.9% were seen once. The material sequenced was PBMCs, taken 5 days after the yellow fever booster vaccination. Receptors were obtained from a man aged 18 to 30 who received the YFV17D yellow fever vaccine. Each CDR3 is given with its conserved first and last residue. D genes are given only for firm matches. Only some rows state a clone size, as once, few, many or a class for expanded clones.

CDR3 protein | CDR3 DNA | J gene | V gene | D gene | clone size
CASSYEGDSNQPQHF | TGTGCCAGCAGTTACGAGGGAGATAGCAATCAGCCCCAGCATTTT | TRBJ1-5 | TRBV6-2/TRBV6-3 | . | few
CASSPRTGFNEKLFF | TGTGCCAGCAGCCCCCGGACAGGATTTAATGAAAAACTGTTTTTT | TRBJ1-4 | TRBV14 | TRBD1 | few
CASSMRQGELNTEAFF | TGTGCCAGTAGTATGAGACAGGGCGAATTGAACACTGAAGCTTTCTTT | TRBJ1-1 | TRBV19 | TRBD1 | .
CASSLMVAGETQYF | TGTGCCAGCAGCTTAATGGTGGCGGGGGAGACCCAGTACTTC | TRBJ2-5 | TRBV7-2 | . | many
CASSLFSSPGANVLTF | TGTGCCAGCAGTTTATTCTCCTCCCCTGGGGCCAACGTCCTGACTTTC | TRBJ2-6 | TRBV27 | . | .
CASSVAGGRTDTQYF | TGTGCCAGCAGCGTAGCGGGGGGCAGGACAGATACGCAGTATTTT | TRBJ2-3 | TRBV9 | . | .
CASSTGLLYEQYF | TGCGCCAGCAGCACGGGACTCTTGTACGAGCAGTACTTC | TRBJ2-7 | TRBV5-1 | . | few
CASSSNYRGQTNEKLFF | TGTGCCAGCAGCTCCAACTACCGAGGACAGACTAATGAAAAACTGTTTTTT | TRBJ1-4 | TRBV7-6 | . | many
CASSGLGQASDTQYF | TGTGCCAGCTCGGGGCTGGGGCAGGCCTCGGATACGCAGTATTTT | TRBJ2-3 | TRBV18 | . | few
CASSPPGFGELFF | TGTGCCAGCAGCCCTCCCGGGTTCGGGGAGCTGTTTTTT | TRBJ2-2 | TRBV12-3/TRBV12-4 | . | many
CSVEQGGNTIYF | TGCAGCGTGGAACAGGGTGGAAACACCATATATTTT | TRBJ1-3 | TRBV29-1 | . | .
CASSPAVGDEKLFF | TGTGCCAGCTCACCAGCGGTTGGCGATGAAAAACTGTTTTTT | TRBJ1-4 | TRBV18 | . | many
CASSLAWGRDTQYF | TGTGCCAGCAGTTTAGCCTGGGGAAGGGATACGCAGTATTTT | TRBJ2-3 | TRBV12-3/TRBV12-4 | . | .
CASSQEDSPGDYGYTF | TGCGCCAGCAGCCAAGAAGACAGCCCCGGAGACTATGGCTACACCTTC | TRBJ1-2 | TRBV4-3 | . | .
CASSSSPGLAGGRNF | TGTGCCAGCAGTTCTTCCCCGGGACTAGCGGGGGGGCGGAACTTC | TRBJ2-7 | TRBV6-5 | TRBD2 | many
CASSRGPEGMSYNEQFF | TGTGCCAGCAGCCGCGGGCCGGAGGGAATGTCCTACAATGAGCAGTTCTTC | TRBJ2-1 | TRBV14 | . | many
CASSQPGQGAEKLFF | TGTGCCAGCAGCCAACCGGGACAGGGGGCCGAAAAACTGTTTTTT | TRBJ1-4 | TRBV3-1 | TRBD1 | .
CASSPRLAESPSTDTQYF | TGTGCCAGCAGTCCAAGACTAGCGGAGAGTCCTAGCACAGATACGCAGTATTTT | TRBJ2-3 | TRBV7-9 | TRBD2 | .
CASSLARSGLAGKFF | TGTGCCAGCAGCTTAGCCCGTTCGGGACTAGCGGGGAAGTTCTTC | TRBJ2-1 | TRBV7-8 | TRBD2 | .
CSARDQRRGPDTQYF | TGCAGTGCTAGAGATCAGCGGAGGGGGCCTGATACGCAGTATTTT | TRBJ2-3 | TRBV20-1 | . | .
CASSLLAGTQYF | TGTGCCAGCAGTCTACTAGCGGGTACGCAGTATTTT | TRBJ2-3 | TRBV2 | TRBD2 | many
CATSDLQGFYSNQPQHF | TGTGCCACCAGTGACCTACAGGGATTTTATAGCAATCAGCCCCAGCATTTT | TRBJ1-5 | TRBV24-1 | . | .